These 25 T cell receptor beta chains were all obtained from the same sample, sequenced in a study of T cell responses to AZD1222 COVID-19 vaccine. Measured with immunoSEQ multiplex PCR; TCRdb has only the in-frame clones, and not every one. The sample has roughly 95,000 clones; 92% are singletons. Sequenced material: peripheral blood, taken 28 days after the second AZD1222 dose. The source of these receptors is an adult who received the AZD1222 COVID-19 vaccine.

V and J are TRBV21-1 and TRBJ1-1. TRBV21-1 is termed a pseudogene. CDR3 size: 14 residues. Written as DNA, the CDR3 is TGTGCCAGCAGCAAAGGAGGGCTCGGCACTGAAGCTTTCTTT. Translation: CASSKGGLGTEAFF.

The chain is built from TRBV30 and TRBJ2-5; D is perhaps TRBD2 (5 bases). Germline V gene sequence: CDR1 GTSNPN, CDR2 SVGIG (reference sequence). V lost 5 bases and J 4 bases, leaving 8 bases between the germline ends. The CDR3 has 11 residues. The CDR3 spells CAWGGLETQYF. The CDR3 bases are TGTGCCTGGGGCGGGCTAGAGACCCAGTACTTC.

The chain employs TRBV3-1 (or the pseudogene TRBV3-2) and TRBJ1-4; tentative D call: TRBD1 (5 bases). Trimming stripped 4 bases from V and 4 bases from J, with 13 bases between. The CDR3 spans 15 residues. Germline V gene sequence: CDR1 LGHDT, CDR2 YNNKEL (reference sequence). For the CDR3, the DNA is TGTGCCAGCAGCCTTCGGGGAGGGGTTAATGAAAAACTGTTTTTT. Protein sequence: CASSLRGGVNEKLFF.

The chain links TRBV19 to TRBJ2-3; TRBD2 is a possible D gene (7 bases). CDR3 length: 19 residues. V was trimmed by 4 bases and J by 0 bases, leaving 23 bases between them. Per germline, CDR1 LNHDA and CDR2 SQIVND (reference sequence). DNA for the CDR3: TGTGCCAGTAGTAGCCCGGGGGGCGGGGGTCCCACTAGCACAGATACGCAGTATTTT. Translation gives CASSSPGGGGPTSTDTQYF.

This sequence joins TRBV5-8 and TRBJ2-1; 10 positions match TRBD2. Germline-derived CDR1 and CDR2 are SGHTS and YDEGEE. The CDR3 has 16 amino acids. Unmatched junction bases numbered 6, after V lost 2 bases and J lost 4 bases. The CDR3, as DNA: TGTGCCAGCAGCTTTGGCACTAGCGGGGTGTACAATGAGCAGTTCTTC. Protein sequence: CASSFGTSGVYNEQFF.

The chain is built from TRBV6-2 or TRBV6-3 and TRBJ2-5, with 7 bases matching TRBD2. This CDR3 region has 15 residues. With 5 bases clipped from V and 2 bases from J, the junction kept 8 bases outside the gene matches. CDR1 MNHEY and CDR2 SVGEGT come from the germline V gene. The CDR3 sequence is CASSMGGLIQETQYF. In nucleotides, the CDR3 is TGTGCCAGCAGTATGGGAGGGTTGATTCAAGAGACCCAGTACTTC.

This clone was recorded a few times. This chain joins TRBV5-1 and TRBJ1-2, with unresolved D. The germline gives CDR1 SGHRS, CDR2 YFSETQ. The CDR3 covers 13 residues. The V and J ends lost 4 bases and 11 bases respectively, with 18 bases between them. The DNA of the CDR3 is TGCGCCAGCAGCCCCGGTGCTACCCACTTTTACACCTTC. Residues: CASSPGATHFYTF.

The rearrangement links TRBV29-1 to TRBJ1-1; no definite D call. The CDR3 has 13 amino acids. Germline CDR1 is SQVTM and CDR2 is ANQGSEA. Trimming stripped 0 bases from V and 2 bases from J, with 7 bases between. CDR3 loop: CSVEEAKNTEAFF. The CDR3 DNA reads TGCAGCGTTGAAGAGGCCAAAAACACTGAAGCTTTCTTT.

This clone was recorded only once. The V and J genes are TRBV9 and TRBJ1-1, with D possibly being TRBD1 (6 bases). Germline V gene sequence: CDR1 SGDLS, CDR2 YYNGEE. V was cut by 3 bases and J by 0 bases, with 9 bases left in between. The CDR3 consists of 14 residues. The CDR3 coding sequence is TGTGCCAGCAGCGCGGGACATCTGAACACTGAAGCTTTCTTT. Protein sequence: CASSAGHLNTEAFF.

V is TRBV11-3 and J is TRBJ1-4, with 7 bases lining up with TRBD1. The length of the CDR3 is 15 residues. Trimming took 5 bases from V and 4 from J; bases not matched to a gene: 7. Germline CDR1 and CDR2: SGHNT and YENEEA. In DNA, the CDR3 is TGTGCCAGCAGCAGCCGGGACAGCTTTAATGAAAAACTGTTTTTT. Its protein is CASSSRDSFNEKLFF.

This clone showed up just a few times. V gene TRBV6-4 combines with J gene TRBJ1-2; TRBD1 is a possible D gene (5 bases). There are 13 residues in the CDR3. The germline gives CDR1 MRHNA, CDR2 SNTAGT. V lost 2 bases, J lost 4 bases, and 8 bases lay in between. CDR3 sequence: CASSDGTSYGYTF. The CDR3 coding sequence is TGTGCCAGCAGTGACGGGACCAGCTATGGCTACACCTTC.

This chain joins TRBV7-2 and TRBJ2-5; tentatively, D is TRBD1 (6 bases). V was clipped by 5 bases and J by 4 bases, with 17 bases between them. In germline, CDR1 is SGHTA, CDR2 FQGNSA. CDR3 length: 15 residues. The CDR3 coding sequence is TGTGCCAGCAGCAGCTCAGGGGTACGTTCAGAGACCCAGTACTTC. This codes for CASSSSGVRSETQYF.

This chain uses TRBV30 with TRBJ1-1, with D unresolved. Germline-derived CDR1 and CDR2 are GTSNPN and SVGIG (reference sequence). V was cut by 1 base and J by 1 base, with 7 bases left in between. This CDR3 region has 13 residues. The CDR3 DNA follows: TGTGCCTGGAGTGGGACGGGGAACACTGAAGCTTTCTTT. This codes for CAWSGTGNTEAFF.

The chain joins TRBV4-2 to TRBJ1-5; TRBD1 matches at 8 bases. Per germline, CDR1 LGHNA and CDR2 YNFKEQ. Unmatched junction bases numbered 7, after V lost 0 bases and J lost 6 bases. This CDR3 comprises 16 residues. The CDR3 nucleotides read TGTGCCAGCAGCCAAGAAGGACAGGGAATCGGTCAGCCCCAGCATTTT. It is translated as CASSQEGQGIGQPQHF.

This chain's CDR3 is CASSPSDRRSSYNSPLHF. The CDR3 region has the DNA TGTGCCAGCTCACCGTCAGACAGGCGGAGCTCCTATAATTCACCCCTCCACTTT. The chain recombines TRBV18 with TRBJ1-6; TRBD1 might be the D (6 bases). Germline V gene sequence: CDR1 KGHSH, CDR2 LQKENI. Trimming removed 3 bases from V and 0 bases from J, with 15 bases in between. The CDR3 contains 18 residues.

This sequence joins TRBV7-2 and TRBJ2-3, with TRBD2 matching over 12 bases. Germline V gene lookup returns CDR1 SGHTA and CDR2 FQGNSA. Trimming cost V 4 bases and J 3 bases; bases outside gene matches: 11. This CDR3 is 18 amino acids long. The CDR3 DNA reads as TGTGCCAGCAGCTCCACGGCTAGCGGGGGGGTAAGGACAGATACGCAGTATTTT. The encoded protein is CASSSTASGGVRTDTQYF.

This clone was counted only a few times. The chain uses TRBV6-5 and TRBJ1-4; unclear D gene. CDR1 is MNHEY, CDR2 SVGAGI, per germline. With 5 bases removed from V and 3 bases from J, the gap between germline ends came to 10 bases. This CDR3 has 14 amino acids. CDR3 sequence (DNA): TGTGCCAGCAGTCTTCGTACACCTAATGAAAAACTGTTTTTT. This codes for CASSLRTPNEKLFF.

Of note for this clone: Other DNA variants within this sample encode the same CDR3. This chain links TRBV19 with TRBJ1-6; D gene unclear. This CDR3 region has 16 residues. Germline lookup yields CDR1 LNHDA and CDR2 SQIVND (reference sequence). V was pared by 0 bases and J by 2 bases, with 8 bases between. The CDR3 bases are TGTGCCAGTAGTATAGAAGCCGGGGCCTATAATTCACCCCTCCACTTT. As protein: CASSIEAGAYNSPLHF.

This clone was counted once. V usage is TRBV29-1 and J usage is TRBJ1-3; D is perhaps TRBD1 (6 bases). This CDR3 region has 15 residues. With 3 bases removed from V and 0 bases from J, the gap between germline ends came to 12 bases. Germline V gene data show CDR1 as SQVTM and CDR2 as ANQGSEA. The DNA of the CDR3 is TGCAGCGTTGAGACCGGACAGCGCTCTGGAAACACCATATATTTT. This encodes CSVETGQRSGNTIYF.

This chain links TRBV28 with TRBJ1-3; the D is unclear. Trimming cost V 6 bases and J 1 base, with 13 bases left between them. This CDR3 has 15 amino acids. Germline CDR1 is MDHEN and CDR2 is SYDVKM. The CDR3 DNA reads TGTGCCAGCAGCTCGAACCTCGGGTCTGGAAACACCATATATTTT. This translates into CASSSNLGSGNTIYF.

The V and J genes are TRBV28 and TRBJ1-5; 9 nucleotides match TRBD1. The CDR3 extends over 16 amino acids. V lost 6 bases and J lost 11; bases outside the gene matches: 17. Germline V gene lookup returns CDR1 MDHEN and CDR2 SYDVKM. The CDR3 DNA is TGTGCCAGCAGCTCCCCGGGGACAGGGTCCTTCAACTCCCAGCATTTT. Its translation is CASSSPGTGSFNSQHF.

The chain has TRBV7-8 and TRBJ1-3, with D perhaps matching TRBD1 (5 bases). Germline V CDR1 and CDR2: SGHVS, FQNEAQ. V lost 1 base, J lost 2 bases, and 6 bases lay in between. The CDR3 has 14 residues. CDR3 sequence reads: CASSLGGAGNTIYF. The CDR3 DNA reads TGTGCCAGCAGCTTAGGAGGGGCTGGAAACACCATATATTTT.

The V call is TRBV11-3, the J call TRBJ1-6; no definite D call. V shed 10 bases and J shed 7 bases, with 14 bases lying between them. This CDR3 spans 13 amino acids. CDR1 and CDR2 (germline): SGHNT, YENEEA. CDR3 amino acids: CATGLGGNSPLHF. Written as DNA, the CDR3 is TGTGCCACCGGGCTAGGTGGGAATTCACCCCTCCACTTT.

The chain couples TRBV7-9 to TRBJ2-7; tentatively, D is TRBD1 (5 bases). Germline CDR1 SEHNR, CDR2 FQNEAQ (reference sequence). This CDR3 has 14 residues. Trimming cost V 4 bases and J 8 bases, with 18 bases left between them. The chain's CDR3 is CASSSSGQEAQQYF. The CDR3 DNA reads TGTGCCAGCAGCTCATCCGGACAAGAGGCACAGCAGTACTTC.

The chain joins TRBV7-2 to TRBJ1-2, with no clear D. The CDR3 totals 12 residues. The V gene lost 5 bases and the J gene lost 8 bases, with 12 bases spanning the gap. CDR1 SGHTA and CDR2 FQGNSA come from the germline V gene. CDR3 amino acids: CASSPPPGGYTF. In DNA form, the CDR3 reads TGTGCCAGCAGCCCCCCGCCGGGGGGCTACACCTTC.